This T cell receptor (beta chain) was identified in a study of cytomegalovirus exposure and HLA in healthy donors. Study-level findings and limits: Per published reports, the classifier diagnosed cytomegalovirus status with high specificity and sensitivity.

The PCR used 60 Vbeta and 13 Jbeta primers. Data came from immunoSEQ multiplex PCR; TCRdb stores just in-frame clones and leaves some out. Here the sample spans roughly 200,000 clones, about 88% being singletons. Details on this clone: Its antigen is unidentified. The sample carries other DNA sequences with the same CDR3.

This CDR3 is 13 amino acids long. V dropped 6 bases and J dropped 4 bases, with 12 bases sitting between them. Germline assignment: CDR1 MDHEN and CDR2 SYDVKM. The TCR originated in a woman aged 30 to 39 in good health and CMV-seronegative. The chain carries TRBV28 and TRBJ1-1, with D maybe TRBD1 (6 bases). Material: PBMCs. The CDR3 reads CASSQTGGTEAFF. The CDR3 DNA sequence: TGTGCCAGCAGCCAGACAGGCGGCACTGAAGCTTTCTTT.